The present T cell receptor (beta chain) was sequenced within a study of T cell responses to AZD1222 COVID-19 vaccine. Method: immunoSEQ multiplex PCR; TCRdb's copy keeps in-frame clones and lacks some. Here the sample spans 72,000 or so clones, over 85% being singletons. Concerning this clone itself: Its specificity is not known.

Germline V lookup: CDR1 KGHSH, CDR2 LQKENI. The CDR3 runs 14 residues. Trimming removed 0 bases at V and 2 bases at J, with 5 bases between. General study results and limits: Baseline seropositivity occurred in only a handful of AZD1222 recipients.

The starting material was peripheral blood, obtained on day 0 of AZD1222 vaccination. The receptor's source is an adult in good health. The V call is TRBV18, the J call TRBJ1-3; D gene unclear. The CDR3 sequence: CASSPPLPGNTIYF. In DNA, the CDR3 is TGTGCCAGCTCACCACCGCTACCTGGAAACACCATATATTTT.